This note documents a single TCR beta chain sequence. Its antigen is unidentified. This specimen belongs to a study of T-cell reconstitution after alpha-beta-depleted transplantation in children. Germline lookup yields CDR1 MDHEN and CDR2 SYDVKM. V was trimmed by 0 bases and J by 10 bases, leaving 19 bases between them. The CDR3 has 17 amino acids. Study conclusions and caveats: Surviving recipient cells, namely T cells and thymic progenitors, were the source of high day-60 TCRbeta diversity in some patients. Fresh T-cell production supplied most of the T-cell counts and diversity seen one year after transplant.

Unique molecular identifiers were used to barcode this TCRbeta library. A single record per CDR3 protein comes from TCRdb applying MiXCR to the PCR reads. Of about 300,000 distinct CDR3 sequences listed, nearly 8% were seen once; the top ten hold approximately 9%. This material consisted of peripheral blood, taken 360 days after TCRalphabeta/CD19-depleted stem cell transplant. This sequence originates from a female patient between 2 and 10 years old who had a stem cell transplant for Fanconi anemia, so the T cells may come from the graft donor. V usage is TRBV28 and J usage is TRBJ1-6; D unclear. The CDR3 DNA sequence: TGTGCCAGCAGTTTATGGACGCACAGAACCCCGGAATCACCCCTCCACTTT. Its protein product is CASSLWTHRTPESPLHF.